Sequencing of this TCR beta chain was carried out in a study of T cell changes during pregnancy in multiple sclerosis. A few counts support this clone. Repertoires were generated with immunoSEQ multiplex PCR, while TCRdb's copy carries only in-frame clones and drops some. The profile shows 55,000 to 80,000 clones, about 90% of them singletons. The CDR3 consists of 14 residues. V was clipped by 1 base and J by 3 bases, with 10 bases between them. Per germline, CDR1 SGHVS and CDR2 FQNEAQ. V usage is TRBV7-8 and J usage is TRBJ2-7, with D perhaps TRBD2 (5 bases). The material was peripheral blood, obtained after pregnancy. The TCR sequence derives from a female donor in good health, enrolled as a control in a pregnancy study. CDR3 nucleotide sequence: TGTGCCAGCAGCTTAGTACGGAGCGGCTACGAGCAGTACTTC. Translating gives CASSLVRSGYEQYF.